This TCR beta chain originates from a study of patients and donors after allogeneic stem cell transplantation. Germline V gene lookup returns CDR1 MNHEY and CDR2 SMNVEV (reference sequence). The CDR3 loop spans 13 amino acids. V was trimmed by 8 bases and J by 7 bases, leaving 15 bases between them. TCRdb analysed the RT-PCR reads with MiXCR anew, one entry per CDR3 protein. The sample lists about 960,000 distinct CDR3 sequences, approximately 18% occurring once. The rearrangement links TRBV27 to TRBJ2-4; D might be TRBD2 (6 bases). The TCR sequence derives from a human donor who was either an allogeneic HSCT recipient or a stem cell or donor lymphocyte infusion donor (not recorded which). It is not recorded whose cells these are; they may come from a transplant donor. The sequenced sample consisted of blood, either unsorted or a sorted T cell fraction (not recorded which). CDR3 DNA: TGTGCCAGCTCCCTTGGGGGGTGGAACATTCAGTACTTC. Protein sequence: CASSLGGWNIQYF.